This T cell receptor beta chain emerged from a study of blood T cell repertoires in COVID-19. On the study more broadly: Some COVID-19 samples were acute and others convalescent; all came from the United States, Italy and Spain. T cells, B-cell-depleted T cells, or PBMCs supplied cDNA or gDNA.

Authors' methods: Amplification from reference gene primers served as the basis for estimated nucleated cell counts. The data were produced by immunoSEQ multiplex PCR, yet TCRdb's version contains in-frame clones alone and is incomplete. That table furnishes V, J and clone size, whereas the DNA furnished D and trimming. Of some 300,000 clones listed, around nine tenths were seen once; the top ten hold roughly 14%. The sample holds many counts of this clone. The Seattle site enrolled patients during active infection and followed them longitudinally. Germline CDR1 SEHNR, CDR2 FQNEAQ (reference sequence). The V and J ends lost 5 bases and 6 bases respectively, with 19 bases between them. The CDR3 totals 15 residues.

Sequenced sample: peripheral blood. The receptor was derived from a woman aged 65 to 85 with COVID-19, enrolled during active disease. The chain links TRBV7-9 to TRBJ1-1; possibly TRBD1 for D (6 bases). Written as DNA, the CDR3 is TGTGCCAGCAGCCCCGGAGGGGGGGGAAAGTCTGAAGCTTTCTTT. Amino acids: CASSPGGGGKSEAFF.